This T cell receptor beta chain stems from a study of shared clonotypes between healthy human individuals. Study information: Used for every donor were three CD4 naive, three CD4 memory, two CD8 naive and one CD8 memory plate.

Comment on this clone: The antigen is unknown.

Libraries were prepared by immunoSEQ multiplex PCR; TCRdb keeps only in-frame clonotypes and omits some of them. The data hold under 2.5 million clones, with 80% to 95% observed a single time. Study-wide results and caveats: The study found about 5% of naive CD4 clonotypes shared across several donors.

The clonotype comes from a man between 18 and 35 years old in good health. Some clones in this sample may be carry-over from other donors' samples. The sample taken for sequencing was naive CD4+ T cells from PBMCs. Subset indicated: CD45RA+ positively selected.

In DNA form, the CDR3 reads TGTGCCAGCAGCCCTAGGACCTACCAAGAGGCTGGGGCCAACGTCCTGACTTTC. Amino acids: CASSPRTYQEAGANVLTF. The chain couples TRBV4-2 to TRBJ2-6; D uncertain. V was cut by 4 bases and J by 2 bases, with 18 bases left in between. Germline V gene sequence: CDR1 LGHNA, CDR2 YNFKEQ. The CDR3 has 18 residues.